Following are 16 T cell receptor beta chains from one sample sequenced in a study of monozygotic twins with cystic fibrosis. Generated by immunoSEQ multiplex PCR, the TCRdb table keeps only in-frame clones and is missing some. There are fewer than 30,000 clones in the sample; about 85% occur only once, and 0.7% to 0.9% lies in the top ten. The sequencing sample was made of blood. The receptor source for this set is a girl aged 2 to 10 with cystic fibrosis.

The V call is TRBV15, the J call TRBJ2-5; TRBD2 agrees at 8 bases. The CDR3 contains 15 residues. The V gene's germline CDR1 is LNHNV and CDR2 YYDKDF (reference sequence). The ends lost 1 base at V and 5 bases at J; junction bases unmatched: 6. CDR3 in DNA: TGTGCCACCAGCAGAGTGAGCGGGAGAGGGGAGACCCAGTACTTC. Protein sequence: CATSRVSGRGETQYF. Based on the CDR3 plus reference TRBV15 and TRBJ2-5, the full variable domain is DAMVIQNPRYQVTQFGKPVTLSCSQTLNHNVMYWYQQKSSQAPKLLFHYYDKDFNNEADTPDNFQSRRPNTSFCFLDIRSPGLGDTAMYLCATSRVSGRGETQYFGPGTRLLVL.

CDR3 DNA sequence: TGCAGCGCCCGGCAAGGTCAGGGGGCGAACACCGGGGAGCTGTTTTTT. Its translation is CSARQGQGANTGELFF. This rearrangement joins TRBV29-1 to TRBJ2-2, with 7 nucleotides matching TRBD1. This CDR3 has 16 residues. From germline, CDR1 is SQVTM and CDR2 ANQGSEA. After removal of 7 bases from V and 0 bases from J, the junction contained 11 bases not matched to a gene.

The genes are TRBV19 and TRBJ1-5, with TRBD1 matching 8 bases. Germline CDR1 and CDR2: LNHDA and SQIVND (reference sequence). CDR3 length equals 15 residues. The junction had 12 bases not matched to a gene; V was cut back by 7 bases and J by 7 bases. This chain's CDR3 is CASTDTRTGRQPQHF. CDR3 DNA sequence: TGTGCCAGTACCGATACCCGGACAGGGAGACAGCCCCAGCATTTT.

V is TRBV19 and J is TRBJ2-1; tentatively, D is TRBD1 (5 bases). Germline V gene sequence: CDR1 LNHDA, CDR2 SQIVND (reference sequence). There are 13 residues in the CDR3. Trimming shortened V by 0 bases and J by 11 bases, and 11 bases separated the two germline ends. The CDR3 reads CASSIEKTAKQFF. Here the CDR3 DNA reads TGTGCCAGTAGTATAGAGAAGACAGCCAAGCAGTTCTTC.

The rearrangement uses TRBV5-1 and TRBJ2-1, with 7 positions matching TRBD2. This CDR3 region has 16 residues. Losses at the gene ends were 2 bases for V and 5 bases for J; bases not matched to a gene: 10. Germline V lookup: CDR1 SGHRS, CDR2 YFSETQ. The CDR3 DNA follows: TGCGCCAGCAGCTTCGGGACTACCAAAGCCCACAATGAGCAGTTCTTC. Its protein product is CASSFGTTKAHNEQFF.

This chain connects TRBV18 to TRBJ2-7; 11 nucleotides agree with TRBD2. Unmatched junction bases numbered 4, after V lost 3 bases and J lost 6 bases. CDR1 KGHSH and CDR2 LQKENI come from the germline V gene. The CDR3 has 14 residues. CDR3: CASSPGLAVSEQYF. CDR3 in DNA: TGTGCCAGCTCACCGGGACTAGCGGTAAGCGAGCAGTACTTC.

The chain is built from TRBV2 and TRBJ2-3; TRBD2 aligns across 8 bases. There are 14 residues in the CDR3. After removal of 7 bases from V and 6 bases from J, the junction contained 9 bases not matched to a gene. The germline V gene encodes CDR1 SNHLY and CDR2 FYNNEI. In DNA form, the CDR3 reads TGTGCCAGCAAGTCAGCGGGAGTTACCGATACGCAGTATTTT. It translates to CASKSAGVTDTQYF.

This clone was detected a few times. The chain employs TRBV10-3 and TRBJ2-3; D uncertain. Germline V gene sequence: CDR1 ENHRY, CDR2 SYGVKD. This CDR3 is 13 amino acids long. Trimming removed 0 bases from V and 5 bases from J, with 6 bases in between. The CDR3 reads CAISESELDTQYF. The CDR3 nucleotides read TGTGCCATCAGTGAGTCCGAGTTAGATACGCAGTATTTT.

J is TRBJ1-2 and V is TRBV30; 8 bases line up with TRBD1. The J segment lost 7 bases and the V segment lost 5 bases, leaving 6 bases of the junction unmatched. The CDR3 consists of 12 residues. Germline CDR1 GTSNPN, CDR2 SVGIG (reference sequence). CDR3 bases: TGTGCCTGGGGCCGTGACAGGGGTGGCTACACCTTC. It is translated as CAWGRDRGGYTF.

The rearrangement links TRBV12-5 to TRBJ1-4; D gene uncertain. The CDR3 consists of 15 residues. CDR1 is LGHNT and CDR2 is FRNRAP in the germline V gene. V was pared by 1 base and J by 4 bases, with 10 bases between. CDR3 bases: TGTGCTAGTGGTTTGGCAGACGGATTTAATGAAAAACTGTTTTTT. Its protein product is CASGLADGFNEKLFF.

This chain links TRBV7-9 with TRBJ1-2; no reliable D call. With 1 base removed from V and 6 bases from J, the gap between germline ends came to 6 bases. The CDR3 has 12 amino acids. Germline lookup yields CDR1 SEHNR and CDR2 FQNEAQ (reference sequence). The CDR3 region is CASSLGQNGYTF. The DNA of the CDR3 is TGTGCCAGCAGCTTAGGTCAAAATGGCTACACCTTC.

The chain carries TRBV29-1 and TRBJ1-3, with a possible D match to TRBD1 (5 bases). The V end was cut by 3 bases, the J end by 0 bases, with 9 bases between. This CDR3 region has 14 residues. Germline V gene data show CDR1 as SQVTM and CDR2 as ANQGSEA. The CDR3 is CSVEGPDSGNTIYF. CDR3 DNA: TGCAGCGTTGAGGGGCCGGACTCTGGAAACACCATATATTTT.

The chain is built from TRBV12-5 and TRBJ2-5; 15 bases map to TRBD2. Germline loops: CDR1 LGHNT, CDR2 FRNRAP. This CDR3 is built from 19 residues. The junction had 8 bases not matched to a gene; V was cut back by 1 base and J by 2 bases. The CDR3 protein is CASGLAGLAGGRGQETQYF. The DNA of the CDR3 is TGTGCTAGTGGTTTGGCCGGACTAGCGGGAGGGCGGGGGCAAGAGACCCAGTACTTC.

The chain carries TRBV6-1 and TRBJ1-5; no clear D. CDR1 MNHNS and CDR2 SASEGT come from the germline V gene. This CDR3 region has 14 residues. Deletions cut 7 bases from V and 2 bases from J, with 12 bases between. CDR3 coding DNA: TGTGCCAGCACCTTCCAGTATGGCAATCAGCCCCAGCATTTT. This translates into CASTFQYGNQPQHF.

The CDR3 DNA reads TGTGCCATCCGGGACAGAGAGAACACTGAAGCTTTCTTT. Its protein product is CAIRDRENTEAFF. The rearrangement joins TRBV10-3 to TRBJ1-1; 7 nucleotides agree with TRBD1. CDR3 size: 13 residues. Germline values: CDR1 ENHRY, CDR2 SYGVKD. Germline trimming cut 8 bases from V and 1 base from J; bases unmatched to any gene: 4.

The J gene is TRBJ2-7, the V gene TRBV2; TRBD2 matches 14 bases. This CDR3 comprises 15 residues. Germline V CDR1 and CDR2: SNHLY, FYNNEI. The V gene end was trimmed by 8 bases and the J gene end by 4 bases; junction bases not matched to a gene: 7. CDR3 DNA sequence: TGTGCCAGCGGAGGGACTAGCGGGAGTTTATACGAGCAGTACTTC. It codes for CASGGTSGSLYEQYF.